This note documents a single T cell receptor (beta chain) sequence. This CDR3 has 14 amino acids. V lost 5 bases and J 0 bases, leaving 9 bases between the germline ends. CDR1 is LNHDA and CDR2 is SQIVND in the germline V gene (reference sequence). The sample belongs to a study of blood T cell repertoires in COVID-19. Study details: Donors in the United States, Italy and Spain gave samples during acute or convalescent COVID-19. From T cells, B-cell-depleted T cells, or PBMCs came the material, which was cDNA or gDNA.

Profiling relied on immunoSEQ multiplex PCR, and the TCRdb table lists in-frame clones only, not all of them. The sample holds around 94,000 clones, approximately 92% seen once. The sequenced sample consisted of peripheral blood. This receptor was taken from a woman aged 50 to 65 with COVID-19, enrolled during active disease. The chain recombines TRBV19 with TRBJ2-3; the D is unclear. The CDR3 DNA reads TGTGCCAGTAGTCCCTCTTTTAGCACAGATACGCAGTATTTT. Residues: CASSPSFSTDTQYF.